This entry lists 31 T cell receptor beta chains sequenced from one sample in a study of shared clonotypes between healthy human individuals. The protocol was immunoSEQ multiplex PCR, while the TCRdb copy is restricted to in-frame clones and leaves out a portion. The repertoire holds some 2,000,000 clones, with about 95% as singletons. Naive-designated CD8 cells lacked CD45RO, were positively enriched for CCR7, and omitted terminally differentiated effector memory CD45RA+ cells. Sequencing was carried out using naive CD8+ T cells sorted from blood. The receptors originated from a man aged 18 to 30 in good health.

V is TRBV6-1 and J is TRBJ2-3; D is ambiguous. Germline CDR1 is MNHNS and CDR2 is SASEGT. The CDR3 extends over 16 amino acids. V was cut by 0 bases and J by 2 bases, with 12 bases left in between. In nucleotides, the CDR3 is TGTGCCAGCAGTGAAGCGAGTCTCACCTCCACAGATACGCAGTATTTT. Translation gives CASSEASLTSTDTQYF.

The gene calls are TRBV21-1 and TRBJ2-7; the table's D call, TRBD1, was not checked against the DNA. TRBV21-1 is a recognized pseudogene. The CDR3 totals 14 residues. CDR3 sequence: CASGQTGGPYEQYF. Here the CDR3 DNA reads TGTGCCAGCGGTCAAACAGGGGGCCCCTACGAGCAGTACTTC.

J is TRBJ2-5 and V is TRBV4-3, with 7 bases fitting TRBD1. The J segment lost 5 bases and the V segment lost 1 base, leaving 7 bases of the junction unmatched. The germline V gene has CDR1 LGHNA and CDR2 YSLEER. The CDR3 extends over 15 amino acids. DNA for the CDR3: TGCGCCAGCAGCCAAGGGACAGGTCGCACCGAGACCCAGTACTTC. Its translation: CASSQGTGRTETQYF.

J is TRBJ2-6 and V is TRBV6-1; D call uncertain. The CDR3 covers 16 residues. CDR1 is MNHNS and CDR2 is SASEGT in the germline V gene. V was pared by 2 bases and J by 3 bases, with 11 bases between. The CDR3 bases are TGTGCCAGCAGTGAACGTACTAACCATGGGGCCAACGTCCTGACTTTC. Its protein product is CASSERTNHGANVLTF.

V and J are TRBV7-9 and TRBJ2-5; D is ambiguous. V lost 1 base, J lost 5 bases, and 11 bases lay in between. In germline, CDR1 is SEHNR, CDR2 FQNEAQ (reference sequence). This CDR3 is built from 14 residues. This CDR3 reads CASSLGSGLETQYF. In DNA form, the CDR3 reads TGTGCCAGCAGCTTAGGGTCAGGTCTGGAGACCCAGTACTTC.

The chain has TRBV5-4 and TRBJ2-3, with TRBD1 as a possible D gene (5 bases). V shed 5 bases and J shed 2 bases, with 18 bases lying between them. CDR3 length equals 16 residues. Germline values: CDR1 SGHNT, CDR2 YYREEE (reference sequence). The DNA for the CDR3 is TGTGCCAGCAGATGGGGCTCCGATTATTCCACAGATACGCAGTATTTT. This gives the protein CASRWGSDYSTDTQYF.

The rearrangement links TRBV28 to TRBJ2-6, with D perhaps matching TRBD2 (5 bases). The CDR3 runs 18 residues. Trimming cost V 3 bases and J 0 bases, with 15 bases left between them. The germline CDR1 and CDR2 sequences are MDHEN and SYDVKM. This CDR3 reads CASSFIFGESSGANVLTF. The CDR3 nucleotides are TGTGCCAGCAGTTTTATCTTTGGGGAGTCCTCTGGGGCCAACGTCCTGACTTTC.

This sequence joins TRBV6-5 and TRBJ2-1; D ambiguous. CDR3 length equals 14 residues. Trimming removed 0 bases from V and 6 bases from J, with 9 bases in between. Germline V CDR1 and CDR2: MNHEY, SVGAGI. CDR3 protein: CASSYSEIGNEQFF. CDR3 nucleotide sequence: TGTGCCAGCAGTTACTCGGAAATTGGCAATGAGCAGTTCTTC.

V usage is TRBV6-1 and J usage is TRBJ1-4; no firm D call. V lost 5 bases and J lost 10, with 8 bases in between. Germline V CDR1 and CDR2: MNHNS, SASEGT. The CDR3 has 11 residues. CDR3 loop: CASSSLRKLFF. The CDR3 coding sequence is TGTGCCAGCAGTTCATTACGAAAACTGTTTTTT.

The chain uses TRBV7-9 and TRBJ2-7, with a weak D call TRBD1 (6 bases). V was pared by 7 bases and J by 4 bases, with 17 bases between. The CDR3 consists of 14 residues. From germline, CDR1 is SEHNR and CDR2 FQNEAQ (reference sequence). The CDR3, as DNA: TGTGCCAGCACGGGATTGACAGGACCGTACGAGCAGTACTTC. Protein sequence: CASTGLTGPYEQYF.

The rearrangement links TRBV25-1 to TRBJ2-1, with TRBD1 as a possible D gene (6 bases). The CDR3 loop spans 14 amino acids. CDR1 MGHDK and CDR2 SYGVNS come from the germline V gene. V was cut by 2 bases and J by 1 base, with 6 bases left in between. The CDR3, as DNA: TGTGCCAGCAGTGAACAGGGGTCCTACAATGAGCAGTTCTTC. This sequence encodes CASSEQGSYNEQFF. Filled out from reference TRBV25-1 and TRBJ2-1, the complete variable domain reads EADIYQTPRYLVIGTGKKITLECSQTMGHDKMYWYQQDPGMELHLIHYSYGVNSTEKGDLSSESTVSRIRTEHFPLTLESARPSHTSQYLCASSEQGSYNEQFFGPGTRLTVL.

This rearrangement joins TRBV30 to TRBJ1-4; D perhaps matches TRBD1 (6 bases). Germline loops: CDR1 GTSNPN, CDR2 SVGIG (reference sequence). V was trimmed by 1 base and J by 7 bases, leaving 16 bases between them. The CDR3 covers 15 residues. The CDR3 DNA is TGTGCCTGGAGTGGGTCAGGGGATGGGGGTGAAAAACTGTTTTTT. Encoded protein: CAWSGSGDGGEKLFF.

The rearrangement uses TRBV7-6 and TRBJ1-1; possibly TRBD1 for D (6 bases). The CDR3 extends over 17 amino acids. Per germline, CDR1 SGHVS and CDR2 FNYEAQ. V was trimmed by 2 bases and J by 8 bases, leaving 24 bases between them. This chain's CDR3 is CASSLFRGGLISGEAFF. CDR3 nucleotides: TGTGCCAGCAGCTTATTCCGTGGGGGCTTGATATCAGGGGAAGCTTTCTTT. Full variable domain (missing parts from reference TRBV7-6 and TRBJ1-1): GAGVSQSPRYKVTKRGQDVALRCDPISGHVSLYWYRQALGQGPEFLTYFNYEAQQDKSGLPNDRFSAERPEGSISTLTIQRTEQRDSAMYRCASSLFRGGLISGEAFFGQGTRLTVV.

V usage is TRBV7-8 and J usage is TRBJ2-4; TRBD1 aligns across 9 bases. V trimming: 0 bases; J trimming: 9 bases; junction bases outside the gene matches: 0. The germline gives CDR1 SGHVS, CDR2 FQNEAQ. The CDR3 runs to 13 residues. The CDR3 sequence: CASSLAGQGIQYF. CDR3 nucleotide sequence: TGTGCCAGCAGCTTAGCGGGACAGGGCATTCAGTACTTC.

The DNA for the CDR3 is TGCGCCAGCAGCGCCCTAGCGGGAGGGGACTACGAGCAGTACTTC. It translates to CASSALAGGDYEQYF. V is TRBV4-1 and J is TRBJ2-7; TRBD2 matches at 12 bases. CDR1 is MGHRA, CDR2 YSYEKL, per germline. V shed 5 bases, J shed 3 bases, and the junction held 5 bases outside the gene matches. This CDR3 is built from 15 residues.

The chain has TRBV19 and TRBJ2-2, with D maybe TRBD2 (6 bases). Trimming cost V 1 base and J 2 bases, with 8 bases left between them. In germline, CDR1 is LNHDA, CDR2 SQIVND (reference sequence). This CDR3 spans 15 amino acids. The CDR3 DNA is TGTGCCAGTAGTATAGGGGACTCTAACACCGGGGAGCTGTTTTTT. Its translation is CASSIGDSNTGELFF.

The rearrangement joins TRBV21-1 to TRBJ1-5. TRBV21-1 is annotated as a pseudogene. CDR3 length: 16 amino acids. The DNA of the CDR3 is TGTGCCAGCAGCAAAGCGCGGGGACGGAGCAATCAGCCCCAGCATTTT. Translated, it gives CASSKARGRSNQPQHF.

Details on this clone: At the DNA level, this CDR3 is encoded by other sequences in the same sample as well. This chain uses TRBV27 with TRBJ2-1; TRBD2 aligns across 10 bases. Losses at the gene ends were 3 bases for V and 3 bases for J; bases not matched to a gene: 2. The germline V gene encodes CDR1 MNHEY and CDR2 SMNVEV (reference sequence). The CDR3 is 15 amino acids. CDR3 DNA sequence: TGTGCCAGCAGTTTGGTAGCGGGGGGCTACAATGAGCAGTTCTTC. Encoded protein: CASSLVAGGYNEQFF.

CDR3 residues: CASSLQTGRDTQYF. The CDR3 DNA is TGTGCCAGCAGCTTACAGACAGGGAGAGATACGCAGTATTTT. The chain joins TRBV7-6 to TRBJ2-3; 7 bases are a match to TRBD1. V shed 2 bases, J shed 5 bases, and the junction held 4 bases outside the gene matches. Germline CDR1 and CDR2: SGHVS and FNYEAQ. The CDR3 extends over 14 amino acids.

This sequence joins TRBV7-9 and TRBJ1-2; no definite D call. Germline loops: CDR1 SEHNR, CDR2 FQNEAQ (reference sequence). V dropped 2 bases and J dropped 0 bases, with 13 bases sitting between them. This CDR3 comprises 16 residues. CDR3 sequence: CASSLSSADTNYGYTF. The DNA of the CDR3 is TGTGCCAGCAGCTTAAGCTCGGCAGATACTAACTATGGCTACACCTTC.

The V gene is TRBV7-9, the J gene TRBJ2-3; TRBD1 might be the D (5 bases). Per germline, CDR1 SEHNR and CDR2 FQNEAQ (reference sequence). With 1 base removed from V and 5 bases from J, the gap between germline ends came to 16 bases. There are 16 residues in the CDR3. The CDR3 coding sequence is TGTGCCAGCAGCTTAGTGGTTGCCCAGGGCGGAGATACGCAGTATTTT. Translation gives CASSLVVAQGGDTQYF.

The CDR3 coding sequence is TGCGCCAGCAGCCAAGCCCACCCTCGGGGGGGAGTCACAGATACGCAGTATTTT. Amino acid sequence: CASSQAHPRGGVTDTQYF. This chain connects TRBV4-1 to TRBJ2-3, with TRBD2 matching over 8 bases. The ends lost 1 base at V and 2 bases at J; junction bases unmatched: 11. This CDR3 region has 18 residues. Per the germline V gene, CDR1 is MGHRA and CDR2 is YSYEKL.

V is TRBV7-9 and J is TRBJ2-7, with D hard to call. CDR3 length equals 13 residues. With 6 bases removed from V and 0 bases from J, the gap between germline ends came to 9 bases. Germline CDR1 is SEHNR and CDR2 is FQNEAQ (reference sequence). CDR3 sequence: CASSQLSSYEQYF. CDR3 DNA: TGTGCCAGCAGTCAACTCAGCTCCTACGAGCAGTACTTC.

The J gene is TRBJ2-1, the V gene TRBV12-5, with 9 bases lining up with TRBD1. The germline CDR1 and CDR2 sequences are LGHNT and FRNRAP. The CDR3 contains 13 residues. V shed 1 base and J 9 bases; nucleotides not matched to a gene: 1. This chain's CDR3 is CASGLGTGAEQFF. The CDR3 region has the DNA TGTGCTAGTGGTTTGGGGACAGGGGCTGAGCAGTTCTTC.

The chain recombines TRBV4-1 with TRBJ2-5; D is perhaps TRBD2 (5 bases). The CDR3 has 14 amino acids. V was clipped by 4 bases and J by 4 bases, with 13 bases between them. Germline CDR1 MGHRA, CDR2 YSYEKL. The CDR3 sequence: CASSPGSGPETQYF. In DNA, the CDR3 is TGCGCCAGCAGCCCGGGGTCTGGTCCAGAGACCCAGTACTTC.

CDR3 loop: CASIGEDRGSSYEQYF. The CDR3 bases are TGTGCCAGCATAGGGGAGGACAGGGGCTCCTCCTACGAGCAGTACTTC. This chain connects TRBV2 to TRBJ2-7; TRBD1 aligns across 9 bases. Trimming took 7 bases from V and 0 from J; bases not matched to a gene: 10. This CDR3 has 16 amino acids. The germline V gene encodes CDR1 SNHLY and CDR2 FYNNEI.

The V and J genes are TRBV7-6 and TRBJ2-1; 13 bases are shared with TRBD2. Germline V lookup: CDR1 SGHVS, CDR2 FNYEAQ. This CDR3 is built from 20 residues. J was trimmed by 4 bases and V by 5 bases; bases with no gene match: 17. In DNA, the CDR3 is TGTGCCAGCAGCCTCCCTCGGACTAGCGGGGGTCATCGAACTTACAATGAGCAGTTCTTC. Translation: CASSLPRTSGGHRTYNEQFF.

Details on this clone: This specimen includes other DNA sequences encoding the same CDR3. Written as DNA, the CDR3 is TGTGCCAGCAGCCTCGGGGATAATGAGCAGTTCTTC. Translated, it gives CASSLGDNEQFF. The V call is TRBV5-6, the J call TRBJ2-1; possibly TRBD2 for D (5 bases). The germline gives CDR1 SGHDT, CDR2 YYEEEE. Trimming left V 4 bases short and J 7 bases short, with 9 bases between. CDR3 length: 12 residues.

The chain has TRBV15 and TRBJ2-7; D possibly corresponds to TRBD2 (5 bases). This CDR3 is 13 amino acids long. Germline V lookup: CDR1 LNHNV, CDR2 YYDKDF (reference sequence). Trimming stripped 3 bases from V and 1 base from J, with 7 bases between. CDR3 DNA sequence: TGTGCCACCAGCAGGAGAGGGTCCTACGAGCAGTACTTC. Translation: CATSRRGSYEQYF.

This clone came up once. V gene TRBV5-1 combines with J gene TRBJ2-1; D is undetermined. This CDR3 has 11 amino acids. Germline CDR1 and CDR2: SGHRS and YFSETQ. V was shortened by 4 bases and J by 10 bases, with 9 bases between the two germline ends. DNA for the CDR3: TGCGCCAGCAGCGTTACCTGGGAGCAGTTCTTC. Translated: CASSVTWEQFF.

V and J are TRBV5-6 and TRBJ1-3, with D perhaps matching TRBD1 (5 bases). The germline V gene has CDR1 SGHDT and CDR2 YYEEEE. The CDR3 spans 16 residues. Trimming stripped 0 bases from V and 0 bases from J, with 10 bases between. Written as DNA, the CDR3 is TGTGCCAGCAGCTTGGCCGGGGGGTACTCTGGAAACACCATATATTTT. Translating it yields CASSLAGGYSGNTIYF.